This T cell receptor (beta chain) is from a study of blood T cell repertoires in COVID-19 (TCRdb year 2020). Looking at the study overall: The collaborator samples originated in the United States, Italy and Spain and spanned the acute and convalescent phases of COVID-19. The prospective study material was composed of cDNA or gDNA derived from T cells, B-cell-depleted T cells, or PBMCs. Deeply sampled blood TCRbeta repertoires from subjects exposed to, actively infected with, or recovered from COVID-19 were included in the dataset. The repertoires were released in a freely available public database intended as a resource for research on the immune response to SARS-CoV-2. The samples were drawn from the first 160 participants of the ongoing ImmuneRACE study and from 1,200 or so subjects provided by 6 global collaborators. A de-identified subject ID, COVID-19 status, age in years and sex were almost always included in the sample metadata. Where available, HLA class I and class II types were obtained from metadata supplied by the sample provider rather than from assay-based typing.

TCRbeta CDR3 regions were amplified from genomic DNA by means of the immunoSEQ Assay, a bias-controlled multiplex PCR. Regarding the original processing steps: The number of nucleated cells in each sample was estimated by amplification of reference gene primers within the assay. Sequence reads were collapsed and filtered to measure the absolute abundance of every unique TCRbeta CDR3 rearrangement. For each sample, productive Simpson clonality was calculated as the square root of Simpson's diversity index over productive rearrangements. This is the immuneACCESS table as TCRdb keeps it, with only in-frame sequences that have V and J called. A part of the clones is gone; compared with another copy, unresolved V genes explain less than half, and the rest is unexplained. That table is the source of V, J and clone size, and D and trimming were worked out from the DNA. The sample table holds about 200,000 clones, of which roughly nine tenths were seen once. The ten largest account for 0.65% to 0.95% of the sample.

V is reduced by 4 bases and J by 7 bases, leaving a spacing of 11 bases between them. The CDR3 contains 12 residues, cysteine and phenylalanine counted. CDR3 DNA only is kept here, 36 bases in frame from base 1. Via the germline V gene, CDR1 is SGHRS and CDR2 YFSETQ. Study-wide conclusions, independent of this receptor: The quantity of clinical and demographic metadata differed by source and by participant and was supplied without curation.

Remarks on this clone: Its binding antigen is unknown. Qualities for individual bases were not recorded, and no much larger clone is one base off.

Collaborating institutions collected whole blood in K2EDTA tubes following their own protocols. For TCRbeta analysis, collaborators shipped samples as frozen whole blood, isolated PBMCs, or DNA extracted from either of those sample types. The sequenced material came from peripheral blood. This clonotype was sampled from a woman in her 70s with acute or convalescent COVID-19. The chain employs TRBV5-1 and TRBJ1-2, with a weak D call of TRBD1 (6 bases match). The nucleotide sequence is given as TGCGCCAGCAGCGTACAGGGCGCTGGCTACACCTTC. It translates as CASSVQGAGYTF.